The rows below give T cell receptor beta chains drawn from one sample of a study of blood T cells in healthy people across ages. TCRdb re-called the 5' RACE reads with MiXCR, one entry per CDR3 protein. The sample has roughly 1,500,000 distinct CDR3 sequences; 42% are singletons. Sequenced: blood. All receptors derive from a woman aged 18-30 years in good health. Each CDR3 is given with its conserved first and last residue. D genes are given only for firm matches. Rows give clone size only sometimes, using once, few, many, or a class for an expanded clone.

d_call	clone_size	v_call	j_call	cdr3_nt	cdr3_aa
TRBD1	.	TRBV30	TRBJ1-2	TGTGCCTGGTCCAGGACAGGGCCATCTGCGGGTGGCTACACCTTC	CAWSRTGPSAGGYTF
.	few	TRBV9	TRBJ1-2	TGTGCCAGCAGCGTAGCAATCGGAGGGAGCTATGGCTACACCTTC	CASSVAIGGSYGYTF
.	few	TRBV20-1	TRBJ2-5	TGCAGTGCTAGAGATGGAGGGAGCCCCCAAGAGACCCAGTACTTC	CSARDGGSPQETQYF
.	many	TRBV20-1	TRBJ2-7	TGCAGTGCCATGGGGGGGGGCTGGTGGGTTTACGAGCAGTACTTC	CSAMGGGWWVYEQYF
TRBD1	.	TRBV12-3/TRBV12-4	TRBJ1-1	TGTGCCAGCAGCAGAAGACAGGGGCCTAACACTGAAGCTTTCTTT	CASSRRQGPNTEAFF
.	.	TRBV2	TRBJ1-4	TGTGCCAGCAGTCGGCAGGTTAATGAAAAACTGTTTTTT	CASSRQVNEKLFF
.	.	TRBV6-1	TRBJ2-7	TGTGCCAGCATAGATTTCGGCGGAACCTACGAGCAGTACTTC	CASIDFGGTYEQYF
TRBD2	few	TRBV20-1	TRBJ2-7	TGCAGTGCTAATCTGGCGGGGGAGGGCGAGCAGTACTTC	CSANLAGEGEQYF
TRBD2	many	TRBV10-3	TRBJ2-3	TGTGCCATCAGGCGGGGGAGTGACACAGATACGCAGTATTTT	CAIRRGSDTDTQYF
TRBD1	.	TRBV5-1	TRBJ2-7	TGCGCCAGCAGCGGGGTCTTCGGGACAGGGTCCTACGAGCAGTACTTC	CASSGVFGTGSYEQYF
TRBD2	.	TRBV9	TRBJ2-3	TGTGCCAGCAGCGTAGGACAAGCGGGATCCACAGATACGCAGTATTTT	CASSVGQAGSTDTQYF
TRBD2	.	TRBV6-5	TRBJ2-1	TGTGCCAGCAGGGGCGGGGGGCTATTAGGCGAGCAGTTCTTC	CASRGGGLLGEQFF
.	.	TRBV29-1	TRBJ2-1	TGCAGCGTTGCGATCGGGGCAGTCAATGAGCAGTTCTTC	CSVAIGAVNEQFF
TRBD1	few	TRBV3-1	TRBJ2-7	TGTGCCAGCAGCCAGGCCGGGACAGGGCGCTACGAGCAGTACTTC	CASSQAGTGRYEQYF
.	.	TRBV4-1	TRBJ1-1	TGCGCCAGCAGCCAAGGGATCAACACTGAAGCTTTCTTT	CASSQGINTEAFF
.	few	TRBV4-2	TRBJ2-7	TGTGCCAGCAGCCCCCGGGACTCAACCTCCTACGAGCAGTACTTC	CASSPRDSTSYEQYF
.	once	TRBV12-3/TRBV12-4	TRBJ2-3	TGTGCCAGCGAGGGCCAGGGCTTCACAGATACGCAGTATTTT	CASEGQGFTDTQYF
.	.	TRBV3-1	TRBJ2-5	TGTGCCAGCAGCCTTTTCGACCGGAGGAGTGAGCAGTACTTC	CASSLFDRRSEQYF
.	many	TRBV27	TRBJ2-1	TGTGCCAGCAGTTTGTACAACTACAATGAGCAGTTCTTC	CASSLYNYNEQFF
.	.	TRBV3-1	TRBJ1-2	TGTGCCAGCAGCCAACCGGGGGTTTATGGCTACACCTTC	CASSQPGVYGYTF
TRBD1	.	TRBV10-3	TRBJ1-1	TGTGCCATAGGACAGGGGGGTACTTCTTTCTTT	CAIGQGGTSFF
.	.	TRBV21-1	TRBJ2-7	TGTGCCAGCAGCAAAGGGTGGGACAGGGGTTACGAGCAGTACTTC	CASSKGWDRGYEQYF
.	.	TRBV7-3	TRBJ2-1	TGTGCCAGCAGCTTACAGGGGTACAGTGAGCAGTTCTTC	CASSLQGYSEQFF
TRBD1	.	TRBV10-3	TRBJ2-1	TGTGCCATCAGAGGACAGGGGGCAAGCGGGGCGTCTCTAAGCTCCTACAATGAGCAGTTCTTC	CAIRGQGASGASLSSYNEQFF
.	few	TRBV29-1	TRBJ2-3	TGCAGCGTTGACCGGAGCCGGGTGGACACAGATACGCAGTATTTT	CSVDRSRVDTDTQYF
.	.	TRBV6-2/TRBV6-3	TRBJ2-1	TGTGCCAGCAGTGGCGGAGAGACCCAGTTCTTC	CASSGGETQFF
TRBD1	few	TRBV20-1	TRBJ2-3	TGCAGTCGGGACAGGGGGCTTGAAGCATGGGCAAGGGCAGATACGCAGTATTTT	CSRDRGLEAWARADTQYF
.	.	TRBV7-2	TRBJ1-4	TGTGCCAGCAGCTTAGGGGGGTCAGGGAGGGAAAAACTGTTTTTT	CASSLGGSGREKLFF
TRBD1	few	TRBV6-2/TRBV6-3	TRBJ2-4	TGTGCCAGCAGTACACAGGGGGACGGGGGCCAAAACATTCAGTACTTC	CASSTQGDGGQNIQYF
TRBD2	few	TRBV10-3	TRBJ2-3	TGTGCCATCAGTGACGGGGGGGATACGCAGTATTTT	CAISDGGDTQYF
TRBD2	few	TRBV20-1	TRBJ2-3	TGCAGTGCGGGGGGCGGGAGGAGCACAGATACGCAGTATTTT	CSAGGGRSTDTQYF
TRBD1	.	TRBV6-1	TRBJ2-3	TGTGCCAGCGGGGGCCGGGACAGAGGACTCACAGATACGCAGTATTTT	CASGGRDRGLTDTQYF
.	.	TRBV3-1	TRBJ1-1	TGTGCCAGCAGCCGACTCGGGGGGACGACTGAAGCTTTCTTT	CASSRLGGTTEAFF
.	.	TRBV20-1	TRBJ1-2	TGCAGTGCTAGAGTTCCTTCGGGCGATCTGGGGGGCTACACCTTC	CSARVPSGDLGGYTF
.	.	TRBV3-1	TRBJ2-3	TGTGCCAGCCATAAGGGGGGCGGGACAGATACGCAGTATTTT	CASHKGGGTDTQYF
.	few	TRBV20-1	TRBJ2-7	TGCAGTGCTAAGGCTGGGGGGGCAACCTACGAGCAGTACTTC	CSAKAGGATYEQYF
TRBD2	.	TRBV4-2	TRBJ2-7	TGTGCCAGCAGCCAACTACCCACAGGGACTAGCGCGCACGAGCAGTACTTC	CASSQLPTGTSAHEQYF
TRBD2	.	TRBV20-1	TRBJ2-1	TGCAGTGCCCAGTCCGCTAGCGGGAGGGCCCTCTCCTACAATGAGCAGTTCTTC	CSAQSASGRALSYNEQFF
TRBD1	.	TRBV5-1	TRBJ2-5	TGCGCCAGCAGCACAAGGGACAGTAGAGGAGAGACCCAGTACTTC	CASSTRDSRGETQYF
TRBD2	.	TRBV20-1	TRBJ2-7	TGCAGTGCTAGAGACCTTGCTAGCGGGAGCTACGAGCAGTACTTC	CSARDLASGSYEQYF
TRBD1	.	TRBV9	TRBJ1-6	TGTGCCAGCAGCGCAGAAACAGGGGTTTCACCCCTCCACTTT	CASSAETGVSPLHF
.	.	TRBV20-1	TRBJ2-3	TGCAGTCCTAGAACAGGGCAACCGGATACGCAGTATTTT	CSPRTGQPDTQYF
TRBD1	.	TRBV5-1	TRBJ2-1	TGCGCCAGCCGAAGTGCCGGACAGGGTACCACTGAGCAGTTCTTC	CASRSAGQGTTEQFF
TRBD1	many	TRBV7-2	TRBJ1-1	TGTGCCAGCAGCGATCCGGTAGGACAGGTCACTGAAGCTTTCTTT	CASSDPVGQVTEAFF
.	few	TRBV12-3/TRBV12-4	TRBJ2-4	TGTGCCAGCAGTTTAGGCCCGGTGAGAACGAGCAAGCAGTACTTC	CASSLGPVRTSKQYF
TRBD2	.	TRBV20-1	TRBJ2-7	TGCAGTGCTAGGGGACTAGCGGGAGGGCCTTACGAGCAGTACTTC	CSARGLAGGPYEQYF